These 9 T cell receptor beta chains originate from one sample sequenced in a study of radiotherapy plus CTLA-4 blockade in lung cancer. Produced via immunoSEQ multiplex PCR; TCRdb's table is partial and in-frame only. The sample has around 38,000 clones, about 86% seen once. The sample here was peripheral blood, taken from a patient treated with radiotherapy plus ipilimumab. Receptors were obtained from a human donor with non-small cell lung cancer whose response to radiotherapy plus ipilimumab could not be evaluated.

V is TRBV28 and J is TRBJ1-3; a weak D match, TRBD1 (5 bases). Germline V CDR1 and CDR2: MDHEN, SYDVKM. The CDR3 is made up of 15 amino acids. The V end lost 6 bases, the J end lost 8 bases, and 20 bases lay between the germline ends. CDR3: CASSSRATKWDTIYF. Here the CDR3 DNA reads TGTGCCAGCAGCTCCAGGGCAACCAAATGGGACACCATATATTTT. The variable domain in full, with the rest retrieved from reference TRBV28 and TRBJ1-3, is DVKVTQSSRYLVKRTGEKVFLECVQDMDHENMFWYRQDPGLGLRLIYFSYDVKMKEKGDIPEGYSVSREKKERFSLILESASTNQTSMYLCASSSRATKWDTIYFGEGSWLTVV.

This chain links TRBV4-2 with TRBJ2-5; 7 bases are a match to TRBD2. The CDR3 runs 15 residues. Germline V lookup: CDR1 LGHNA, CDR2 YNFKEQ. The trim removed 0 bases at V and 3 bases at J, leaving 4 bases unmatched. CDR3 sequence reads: CASSQDLGREETQYF. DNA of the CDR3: TGTGCCAGCAGCCAAGATCTTGGGAGGGAAGAGACCCAGTACTTC.

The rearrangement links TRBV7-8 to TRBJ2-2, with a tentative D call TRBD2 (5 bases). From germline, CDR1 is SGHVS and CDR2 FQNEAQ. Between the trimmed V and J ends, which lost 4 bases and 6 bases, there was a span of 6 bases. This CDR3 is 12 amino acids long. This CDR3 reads CASSSGAGELFF. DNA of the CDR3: TGTGCCAGCAGCTCCGGGGCCGGGGAGCTGTTTTTT.

The CDR3 is CASSSSRVITTSGRGNEQFF. The CDR3 DNA is TGTGCCAGCAGCTCCTCCAGGGTGATCACAACTAGCGGGAGAGGGAATGAGCAGTTCTTC. V gene TRBV7-8 combines with J gene TRBJ2-1; 11 positions match TRBD2. With V trimmed by 4 bases and J by 7 bases, 21 bases remained unmatched. CDR3 length: 20 residues. Germline-derived CDR1 and CDR2 are SGHVS and FQNEAQ.

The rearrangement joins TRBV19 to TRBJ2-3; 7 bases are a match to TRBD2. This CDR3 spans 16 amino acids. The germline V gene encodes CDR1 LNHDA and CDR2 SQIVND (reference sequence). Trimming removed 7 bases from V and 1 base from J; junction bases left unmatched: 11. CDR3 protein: CASTELSGVGTDTQYF. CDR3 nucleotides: TGTGCCAGTACCGAATTAAGCGGGGTTGGCACAGATACGCAGTATTTT.

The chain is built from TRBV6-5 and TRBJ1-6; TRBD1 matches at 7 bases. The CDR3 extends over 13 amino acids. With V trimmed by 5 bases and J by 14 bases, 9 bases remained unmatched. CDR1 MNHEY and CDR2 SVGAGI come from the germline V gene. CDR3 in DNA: TGTGCCAGCAGTGCTCGTCTGGACAGGACCCTCCACTTT. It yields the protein CASSARLDRTLHF.

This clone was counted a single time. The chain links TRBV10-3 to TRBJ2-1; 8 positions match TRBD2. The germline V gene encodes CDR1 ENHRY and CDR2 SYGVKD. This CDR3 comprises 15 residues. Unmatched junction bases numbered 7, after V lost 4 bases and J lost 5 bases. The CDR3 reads CAISVAGGNDNEQFF. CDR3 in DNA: TGTGCCATCAGTGTGGCGGGGGGTAACGACAATGAGCAGTTCTTC.

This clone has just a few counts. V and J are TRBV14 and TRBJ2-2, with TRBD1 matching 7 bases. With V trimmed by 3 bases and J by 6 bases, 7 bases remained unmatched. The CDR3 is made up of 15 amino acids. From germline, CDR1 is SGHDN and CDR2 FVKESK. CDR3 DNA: TGTGCCAGCAGCCAGACCACAGGGGTGGCCGGGGAGCTGTTTTTT. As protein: CASSQTTGVAGELFF.

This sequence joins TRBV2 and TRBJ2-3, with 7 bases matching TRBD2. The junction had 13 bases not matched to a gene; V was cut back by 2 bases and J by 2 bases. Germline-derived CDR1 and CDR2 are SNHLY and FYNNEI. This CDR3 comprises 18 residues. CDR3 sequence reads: CASSEWKGASGYTDTQYF. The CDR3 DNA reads TGTGCCAGCAGTGAATGGAAAGGTGCTAGCGGATACACAGATACGCAGTATTTT.